This TCR beta chain was retrieved from a study of a mutant IDH1 vaccine in newly diagnosed glioma. Whole-study context: Radiotherapy alone preceded vaccination by 4-6 weeks; alternatively, vaccination started with temozolomide cycles. Visit V12 was scheduled at week 35 and visit V13 at week 47. Patients had received radiotherapy, temozolomide, or both previously, most receiving both.

Trimming removed 2 bases at V and 5 bases at J, with 1 base between. CDR1 and CDR2 from the germline V gene are SEHNR and FQNEAQ (reference sequence). The CDR3 runs to 11 residues. Produced via immunoSEQ multiplex PCR; TCRdb's table is partial and in-frame only. The data show 60,000 to 65,000 clones, with 81% seen just once and 5% to 7% held by the top ten. Time point indicated: week 35, safety follow-up. Doses comprised 300 ug of mutant IDH1 20-mer peptide each, plus topical imiquimod. New WHO grade 3 or 4 astrocytomas that were IDH1-mutant and ATRX-lost occurred in the donors. Details on this clone: Antigen: not known.

The chain recombines TRBV7-9 with TRBJ2-1; D is unresolved. The TCR was taken from a man aged 35-49 years with glioma. The sequenced sample was PBMCs, obtained from a glioma patient whose treatment included an IDH1 peptide vaccine. CDR3 nucleotide sequence: TGTGCCAGCAGCTTAAACAATGAGCAGTTCTTC. Its translation is CASSLNNEQFF.